These T cell receptor beta chains were read from a single sample in a study of T-cell memory formation after mild COVID-19. Each CDR3 protein gets one entry after TCRdb re-called the 5' RACE reads with MiXCR. Found here are about 400,000 distinct CDR3 sequences, over 15% of them singletons; the top ten hold about 22%. Sequencing input: PBMCs or a T cell subset sorted from them (not recorded which). Receptor source: a man younger than 35 who had mild COVID-19 (a few samples of this study predate the infection). Cell type and time point are not known. CDR3s leave out the opening cysteine and the closing phenylalanine or tryptophan. Some rows have no size entry. The others give once, few or many, or a class for an expanded clone.

>TRBJ1-1|NA|TRBV5-1
ASSFTTGMNTEAF
>TRBJ2-7|NA|TRBV6-1
ASSELGDSGYEQY
>TRBJ1-2|few|TRBV6-5
ASSISEGQEDYGYT
>TRBJ1-6|NA|TRBV5-1
ASSPGVTGSPLH
>TRBJ1-1|NA|TRBV5-1
ASSRRQGLNTEAF
>TRBJ1-1|few|TRBV7-3
ASSLLGGGDTEAF
>TRBJ1-1|NA|TRBV6-5
ASSSPGAPAEAF
>TRBJ1-5|NA|TRBV2
ASSVISELYQPQH
>TRBJ1-2|few|TRBV7-2
ASSHQGAPGT
>TRBJ2-3|once|TRBV2
ASRMRVWNTQY
>TRBJ2-3|many|TRBV20-1
SARVPGPPGTQY
>TRBJ2-5|many|TRBV10-2
ASGAGQETQY
>TRBJ1-4|NA|TRBV20-1
SALGTGTSQSEKLF
>TRBJ1-3|many|TRBV2
ASSEGSGNTIY
>TRBJ2-5|NA|TRBV5-1
ASSLAAEETQY
>TRBJ1-1|many|TRBV5-1
ASSLTPNTEAF
>TRBJ1-6|NA|TRBV7-9
ASSDSGTGTSPLH
>TRBJ2-5|NA|TRBV7-2
ASSLARFSSGEETQY
>TRBJ1-5|few|TRBV7-2
ASRQGVYQPQH
>TRBJ1-6|few|TRBV7-2
ASRHPQGSGSPLH
>TRBJ2-1|NA|TRBV18
ASSLQPGPYNEQF
>TRBJ1-2|many|TRBV14
ASSQGANYGYT